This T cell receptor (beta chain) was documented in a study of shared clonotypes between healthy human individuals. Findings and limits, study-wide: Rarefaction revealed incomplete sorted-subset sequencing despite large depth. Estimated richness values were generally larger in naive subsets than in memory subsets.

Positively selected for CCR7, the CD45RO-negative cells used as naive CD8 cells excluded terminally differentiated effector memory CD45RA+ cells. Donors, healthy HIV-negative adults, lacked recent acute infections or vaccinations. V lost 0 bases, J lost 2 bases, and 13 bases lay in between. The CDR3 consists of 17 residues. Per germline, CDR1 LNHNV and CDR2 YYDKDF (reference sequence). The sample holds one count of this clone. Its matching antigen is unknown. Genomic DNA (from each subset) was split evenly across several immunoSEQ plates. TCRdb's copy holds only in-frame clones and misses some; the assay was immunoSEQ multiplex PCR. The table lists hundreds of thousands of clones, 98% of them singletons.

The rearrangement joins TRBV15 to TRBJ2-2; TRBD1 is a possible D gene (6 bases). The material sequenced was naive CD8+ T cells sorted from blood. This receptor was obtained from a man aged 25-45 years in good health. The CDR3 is CATSRERDKVNTGELFF. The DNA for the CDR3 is TGTGCCACCAGCAGAGAAAGGGACAAAGTAAACACCGGGGAGCTGTTTTTT.